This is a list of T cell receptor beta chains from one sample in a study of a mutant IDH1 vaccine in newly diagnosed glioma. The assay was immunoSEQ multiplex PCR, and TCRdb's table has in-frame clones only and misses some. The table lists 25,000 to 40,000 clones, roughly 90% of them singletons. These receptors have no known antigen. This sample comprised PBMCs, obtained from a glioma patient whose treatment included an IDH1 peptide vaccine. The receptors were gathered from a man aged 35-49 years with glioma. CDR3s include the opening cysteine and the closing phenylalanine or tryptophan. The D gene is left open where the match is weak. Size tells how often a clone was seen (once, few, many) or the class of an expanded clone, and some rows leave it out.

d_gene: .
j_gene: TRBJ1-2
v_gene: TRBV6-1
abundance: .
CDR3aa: CASSEVAGLYGYTF
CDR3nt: TGTGCCAGCAGTGAAGTGGCAGGCCTCTATGGCTACACCTTC

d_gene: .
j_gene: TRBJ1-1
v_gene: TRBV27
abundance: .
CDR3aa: CASYPTGRNTEAFF
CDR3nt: TGTGCCAGTTACCCTACGGGGAGGAACACTGAAGCTTTCTTT

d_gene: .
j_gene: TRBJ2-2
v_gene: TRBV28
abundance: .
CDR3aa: CASSWGTGELFF
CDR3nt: TGTGCCAGCAGTTGGGGGACCGGGGAGCTGTTTTTT

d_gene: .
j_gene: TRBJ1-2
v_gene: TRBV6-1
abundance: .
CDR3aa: CASSEGTVYGYTF
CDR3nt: TGTGCCAGCAGTGAAGGGACAGTCTATGGCTACACCTTC

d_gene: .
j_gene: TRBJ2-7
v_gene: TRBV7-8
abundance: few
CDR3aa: CASSLGRASIYEQYF
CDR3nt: TGTGCCAGCAGCTTAGGGCGGGCTTCTATTTACGAGCAGTACTTC

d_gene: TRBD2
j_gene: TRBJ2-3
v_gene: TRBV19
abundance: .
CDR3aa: CASRWVAGGSVDTQYF
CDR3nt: TGTGCCAGCCGATGGGTAGCGGGGGGATCGGTAGATACGCAGTATTTT

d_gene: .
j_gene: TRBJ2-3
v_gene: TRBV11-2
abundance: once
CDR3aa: CASSLISSLRDTQYF
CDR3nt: TGTGCCAGCAGCTTAATCAGCTCCCTGCGAGATACGCAGTATTTT

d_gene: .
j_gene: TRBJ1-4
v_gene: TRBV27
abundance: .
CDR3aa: CASRSSRVSGEKLFF
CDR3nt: TGTGCCAGCAGATCTTCCAGGGTTTCGGGCGAAAAACTGTTTTTT

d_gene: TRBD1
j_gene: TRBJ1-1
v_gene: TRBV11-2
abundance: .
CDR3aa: CASSLVDRGTEAFF
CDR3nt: TGTGCCAGCAGCTTAGTGGACAGGGGGACTGAAGCTTTCTTT

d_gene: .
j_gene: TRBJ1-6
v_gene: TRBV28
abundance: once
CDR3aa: CASSLDSQSSYNSPLHF
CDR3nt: TGTGCCAGCAGTTTAGACAGTCAAAGCTCCTATAATTCACCCCTCCACTTT

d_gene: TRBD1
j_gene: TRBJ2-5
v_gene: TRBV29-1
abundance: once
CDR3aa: CSVRLGTGVETQYF
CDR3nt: TGCAGCGTCAGATTGGGGACAGGGGTTGAGACCCAGTACTTC

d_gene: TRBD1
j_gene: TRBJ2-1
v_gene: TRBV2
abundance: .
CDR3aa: CASSKDREGYNEQFF
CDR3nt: TGTGCCAGCAGTAAGGACAGGGAAGGATACAATGAGCAGTTCTTC

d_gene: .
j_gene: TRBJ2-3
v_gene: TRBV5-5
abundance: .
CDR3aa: CASLTWTTDTQYF
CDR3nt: TGTGCCAGCCTGACGTGGACTACAGATACGCAGTATTTT

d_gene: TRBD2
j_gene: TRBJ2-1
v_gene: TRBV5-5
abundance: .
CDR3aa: CASSIGTSGRNNEQFF
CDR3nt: TGTGCCAGCAGCATCGGGACTAGCGGGAGGAACAATGAGCAGTTCTTC

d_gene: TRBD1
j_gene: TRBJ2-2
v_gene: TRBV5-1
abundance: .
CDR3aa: CASKLAGGIGELFF
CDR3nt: TGCGCCAGCAAGCTTGCAGGGGGTATCGGGGAGCTGTTTTTT

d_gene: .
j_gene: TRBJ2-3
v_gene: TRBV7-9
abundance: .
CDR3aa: CASRFAGTDTQYF
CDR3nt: TGTGCCAGCAGGTTCGCCGGCACAGATACGCAGTATTTT

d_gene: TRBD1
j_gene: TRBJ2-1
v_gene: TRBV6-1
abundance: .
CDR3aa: CASSGRDRGGLEQFF
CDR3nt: TGTGCCAGCAGTGGCCGGGACAGGGGAGGCCTCGAGCAGTTCTTC

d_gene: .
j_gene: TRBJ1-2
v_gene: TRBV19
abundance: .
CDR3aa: CASTLDGDYGYTF
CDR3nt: TGTGCCAGTACCCTTGATGGGGACTATGGCTACACCTTC

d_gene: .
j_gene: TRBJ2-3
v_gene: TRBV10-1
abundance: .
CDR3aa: CASTEQGIATDTQYF
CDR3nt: TGCGCCAGTACCGAACAGGGAATCGCCACAGATACGCAGTATTTT

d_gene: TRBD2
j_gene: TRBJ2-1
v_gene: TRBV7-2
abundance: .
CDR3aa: CASSMTGTSTQFF
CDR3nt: TGTGCCAGCAGCATGACCGGGACTAGTACCCAGTTCTTC

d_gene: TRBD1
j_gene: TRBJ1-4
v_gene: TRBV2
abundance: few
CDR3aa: CASSEGTGEGKLFF
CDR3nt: TGTGCCAGCAGTGAGGGGACAGGGGAAGGAAAACTGTTTTTT

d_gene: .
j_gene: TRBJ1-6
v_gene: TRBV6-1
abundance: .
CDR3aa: CASSGGGHKDSPLHF
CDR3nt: TGTGCCAGCAGTGGAGGGGGGCACAAGGATTCACCCCTCCACTTT

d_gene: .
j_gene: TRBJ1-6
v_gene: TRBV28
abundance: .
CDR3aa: CASSFDDRDNSPLHF
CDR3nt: TGTGCCAGCAGTTTTGACGACAGAGATAATTCACCCCTCCACTTT

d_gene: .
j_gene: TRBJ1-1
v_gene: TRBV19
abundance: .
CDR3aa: CASSQGSKAFF
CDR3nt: TGTGCCAGTAGCCAAGGATCCAAAGCTTTCTTT

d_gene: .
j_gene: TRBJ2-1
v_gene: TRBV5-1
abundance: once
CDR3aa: CASSLYNEQFF
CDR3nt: TGCGCCAGCAGCTTGTACAATGAGCAGTTCTTC

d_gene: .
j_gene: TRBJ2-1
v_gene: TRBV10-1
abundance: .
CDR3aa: CASSPEGYHKSYNEQFF
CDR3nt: TGCGCCAGCAGCCCCGAGGGGTATCACAAATCCTACAATGAGCAGTTCTTC

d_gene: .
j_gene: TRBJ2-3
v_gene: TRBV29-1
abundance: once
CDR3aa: CSVAQVWEDTQYF
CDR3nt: TGCAGCGTCGCCCAGGTCTGGGAGGATACGCAGTATTTT

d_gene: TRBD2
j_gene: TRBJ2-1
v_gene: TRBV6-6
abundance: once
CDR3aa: CASALTSGGNEQFF
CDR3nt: TGTGCCAGCGCCCTGACCAGCGGGGGCAATGAGCAGTTCTTC

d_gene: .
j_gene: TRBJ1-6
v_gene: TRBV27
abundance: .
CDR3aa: CASSLRVYNSPLHF
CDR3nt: TGTGCCAGCAGTTTAAGGGTTTACAATTCACCCCTCCACTTT

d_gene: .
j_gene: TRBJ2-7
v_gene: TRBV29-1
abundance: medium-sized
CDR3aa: CSARDTESYEQYF
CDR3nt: TGCAGCGCCCGGGACACAGAATCCTACGAGCAGTACTTC

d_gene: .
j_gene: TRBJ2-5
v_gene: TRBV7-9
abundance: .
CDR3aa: CASSLADRQETQYF
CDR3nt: TGTGCCAGCAGCTTAGCCGACAGACAAGAGACCCAGTACTTC

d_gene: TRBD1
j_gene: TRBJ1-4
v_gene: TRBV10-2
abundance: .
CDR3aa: CASSGQGGIVNEKLFF
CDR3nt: TGCGCCAGCAGTGGACAGGGAGGAATCGTTAATGAAAAACTGTTTTTT

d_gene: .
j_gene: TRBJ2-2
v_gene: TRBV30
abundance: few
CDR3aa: CAWTSSLDGDTGELFF
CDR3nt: TGTGCCTGGACCTCTAGTCTGGACGGAGACACCGGGGAGCTGTTTTTT

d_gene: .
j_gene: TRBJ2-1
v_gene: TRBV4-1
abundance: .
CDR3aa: CASSLRPPDLRDEQFF
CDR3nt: TGCGCCAGCAGCCTGCGGCCGCCGGACCTCAGGGATGAGCAGTTCTTC

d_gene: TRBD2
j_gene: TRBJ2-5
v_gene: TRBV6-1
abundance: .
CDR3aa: CASGREFQETQYF
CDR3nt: TGTGCCAGCGGGAGGGAATTCCAAGAGACCCAGTACTTC

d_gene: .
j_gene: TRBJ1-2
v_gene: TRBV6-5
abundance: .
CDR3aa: CASSYSMANDDSRTF
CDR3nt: TGTGCCAGCAGTTACTCGATGGCTAACGACGACTCGCGCACCTTC

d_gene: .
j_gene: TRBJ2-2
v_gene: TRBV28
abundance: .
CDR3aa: CASRQHPGTLITGELFF
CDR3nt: TGTGCCAGCAGACAACACCCCGGGACTCTTATCACCGGGGAGCTGTTTTTT

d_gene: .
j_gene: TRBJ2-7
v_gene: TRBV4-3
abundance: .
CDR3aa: CASSHKRTTYEQYF
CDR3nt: TGCGCCAGCAGCCACAAACGGACAACCTACGAGCAGTACTTC

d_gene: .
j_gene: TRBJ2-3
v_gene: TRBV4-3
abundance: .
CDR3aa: CASSDLAYTSTDTQYF
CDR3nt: TGCGCCAGCAGCGACCTAGCGTACACTAGCACAGATACGCAGTATTTT